The 9 T cell receptor beta chains presented below share a single source sample, sequenced in a study of T cells in Graves' hyperthyroidism and ophthalmopathy. From RNA transcripts, TCR beta CDR3 regions were amplified. The TCR CDR3 first-round RT-PCR relied on the HTBI primer set. TCRdb reanalysed the multiplex PCR reads using MiXCR and keeps one entry per CDR3 protein. The top ten hold approximately 20% of the sample, which has 150,000 or so distinct CDR3 sequences, about 9% seen once. Sequencing was carried out using blood. The receptors were sampled from a woman between 18 and 29 years old with Graves' hyperthyroidism that later progressed to Graves' ophthalmopathy.

This clonotype was seen more than once but under ten times. The junction and the germline gene differ at one end; a read error may be behind it. The chain joins TRBV14 to TRBJ2-7, with 7 bases lining up with TRBD1. This CDR3 spans 14 amino acids. The V gene's germline CDR1 is SGHDN and CDR2 FVKESK. The CDR3 here is CTSSFGQAAYEQYF. CDR3 coding DNA: TGTACCAGCAGCTTTGGACAGGCGGCCTACGAGCAGTACTTC.

In this sample, this clonotype turned up many times. The chain recombines TRBV11-2 with TRBJ1-2, with no clear D. Germline CDR1 and CDR2: SGHAT and FQNNGV. Trimming removed 0 bases at V and 6 bases at J, with 11 bases between. The CDR3 has 14 amino acids. The CDR3 nucleotides are TGTGCCAGCAGCTTAGACGGCAGGTGGGATGGCTACACCTTC. Protein sequence: CASSLDGRWDGYTF.

This clonotype was observed a handful of times. The chain joins TRBV4-2 to TRBJ1-3; 12 positions match TRBD1. Germline CDR1 LGHNA, CDR2 YNFKEQ. V lost 2 bases and J lost 0; bases outside the gene matches: 8. The CDR3 covers 19 residues. The CDR3: CASSQPTGTGGYSGNTIYF. In nucleotides, the CDR3 is TGTGCCAGCAGCCAACCCACCGGGACAGGGGGCTACTCTGGAAACACCATATATTTT.

This clonotype has ten or more counts. The chain joins TRBV30 to TRBJ2-2, with TRBD2 matching 8 bases. CDR1 and CDR2 from the germline V gene are GTSNPN and SVGIG (reference sequence). The CDR3 sequence is 15 residues long. Trimming at V came to 0 bases and at J to 3 bases, leaving 3 bases not matched to a gene. CDR3 sequence reads: CAWSVGGGYTGELFF. Written as DNA, the CDR3 is TGTGCCTGGAGTGTGGGCGGGGGGTACACCGGGGAGCTGTTTTTT.

This clonotype has ten or more counts. This rearrangement joins TRBV12-3 or TRBV12-4 to TRBJ1-1, with unresolved D. The CDR3 consists of 16 residues. V was trimmed by 6 bases and J by 1 base, leaving 18 bases between them. CDR3 loop: CASRPERSDKNTEAFF. CDR3 nucleotides: TGTGCCAGCAGGCCAGAGAGGAGCGACAAGAACACTGAAGCTTTCTTT.

This clonotype was counted ten times or more. The V gene is TRBV11-2, the J gene TRBJ2-3, with 12 nucleotides matching TRBD2. Trimming at V came to 5 bases and at J to 3 bases, leaving 9 bases not matched to a gene. Germline V lookup: CDR1 SGHAT, CDR2 FQNNGV. The CDR3 is 17 amino acids. The chain's CDR3 is CASSLLAGGPGTDTQYF. DNA for the CDR3: TGTGCCAGCAGCCTTCTAGCGGGAGGGCCCGGGACAGATACGCAGTATTTT.

This clonotype was observed a few times. The rearrangement uses TRBV6-1 and TRBJ1-5; D is perhaps TRBD1 (5 bases). Germline assignment: CDR1 MNHNS and CDR2 SASEGT. There are 13 residues in the CDR3. The ends were cut back, 6 bases at V and 9 bases at J, with 15 bases in the middle. CDR3: CASRDSFGWPQHF. The CDR3 DNA is TGTGCCAGCAGAGACAGCTTTGGGTGGCCCCAGCATTTT.

This clonotype has only a few counts. The rearrangement uses TRBV9 and TRBJ2-4, with D perhaps TRBD1 or TRBD2 (6 bases each). Trimming pared 2 bases from V and 8 bases from J, leaving 17 bases between. From germline, CDR1 is SGDLS and CDR2 YYNGEE. The CDR3 contains 15 residues. The DNA of the CDR3 is TGTGCCAGCAGCGTTATGCCCGAGAGGGGGGACATTCAGTACTTC. This sequence encodes CASSVMPERGDIQYF.

The table lists this clonotype with many counts. This sequence joins TRBV24-1 and TRBJ2-7; 10 bases align to TRBD1. The CDR3 runs 16 residues. V lost 3 bases to trimming and J lost 3 bases; unmatched junction nucleotides: 7. The germline CDR1 and CDR2 sequences are KGHDR and SFDVKD. The CDR3 region is CATSDTAGTGDYEQYF. In DNA form, the CDR3 reads TGTGCCACCAGTGATACCGCCGGGACAGGGGACTACGAGCAGTACTTC.